These T cell receptor beta chains were read from a single sample in a study of identical twins. TCRdb ran MiXCR on the 5' RACE reads and lists one entry per CDR3 protein. The top ten hold around 13% of the sample, which has hundreds of thousands of distinct CDR3 sequences, 15% to 20% seen once. These same data were also listed under a study on T cells expressing NK-cell markers.

Sequencing was performed on PBMCs. These receptors all stem from a woman younger than 30 in good health. The conserved cysteine and the conserved F or W are not part of the CDR3 here. Not every row has a clone size; where given, it reads once, few, many or a size class.

ASSSHSTNEKLF | TRBV7-9 | few | TRBJ1-4
SVVVAYNEQF | TRBV29-1 | few | TRBJ2-1
ASSFSGNFNNEQF | TRBV28 | . | TRBJ2-1
ASSYLTSGGSYEQY | TRBV12-3/TRBV12-4 | few | TRBJ2-7
ASSGMGGYGYT | TRBV12-3/TRBV12-4 | many | TRBJ1-2
ASSSGQGRHIQY | TRBV5-1 | . | TRBJ2-4
ASSAGPDTDTQY | TRBV5-6 | . | TRBJ2-3
SAGGRGGELF | TRBV29-1 | . | TRBJ2-2
ASTLAEETQY | TRBV3-1 | many | TRBJ2-5
ASSTDDATYGANVLT | TRBV19 | . | TRBJ2-6
ASSRSASGIYNEQF | TRBV12-3/TRBV12-4 | . | TRBJ2-1
ASSSPGTSGSEQF | TRBV6-5 | . | TRBJ2-1
ASSYSPGGSQQF | TRBV6-5 | . | TRBJ2-1
ASTSGLEQY | TRBV7-2 | . | TRBJ2-7
SARPSGSGHTQY | TRBV20-1 | . | TRBJ2-3
ASSLDGDGYT | TRBV5-1 | many | TRBJ1-2
ASSTRGGSGEEQF | TRBV7-9 | few | TRBJ2-1
ASSLTPGAGSYEQY | TRBV7-8 | . | TRBJ2-7
SGRTGGYGETQY | TRBV29-1 | . | TRBJ2-5
SARGNSGRWNEQF | TRBV20-1 | . | TRBJ2-1
SVEATSFYEQF | TRBV29-1 | few | TRBJ2-1
ASSWGWSSYNEQF | TRBV5-1 | few | TRBJ2-1
ASSIPGRVVDQPQH | TRBV19 | . | TRBJ1-5
ASNGPAGSFYNEQF | TRBV12-3/TRBV12-4 | few | TRBJ2-1
SVGTSVRHEQF | TRBV20-1 | few | TRBJ2-1
ASSLDVLLGGYT | TRBV7-9 | . | TRBJ1-2
AIKGQGQPQH | TRBV10-3 | . | TRBJ1-5
ASSRGLRGAEKLF | TRBV12-3/TRBV12-4 | few | TRBJ1-4
ASSPSGGSNIQY | TRBV5-1 | few | TRBJ2-4
ASSLPAGELF | TRBV5-6 | many | TRBJ2-2
ASPVGDRTQY | TRBV12-3/TRBV12-4 | . | TRBJ2-3
ASKDWDGSDEQY | TRBV28 | once | TRBJ2-7
ASSYSSGTRRPSETQY | TRBV6-5 | . | TRBJ2-5
ASSTAGGTDTQY | TRBV9 | . | TRBJ2-3
ASSLGVVSGTYEQY | TRBV7-2 | . | TRBJ2-7
SVGGVGGTDTQY | TRBV29-1 | . | TRBJ2-3
ASRSKTEAF | TRBV27 | . | TRBJ1-1
ASSYPPSDTEWTEAF | TRBV6-2/TRBV6-3 | . | TRBJ1-1
ASSFGGGRLNEQF | TRBV12-3/TRBV12-4 | few | TRBJ2-1
ASRVGTAGKNEQF | TRBV7-9 | . | TRBJ2-1
ASTLRGTNHNEQF | TRBV13 | . | TRBJ2-1
ASSLTSGYGELF | TRBV12-3/TRBV12-4 | . | TRBJ2-2
SLAGVNEQF | TRBV20-1 | few | TRBJ2-1
ASSRRQAINYGYT | TRBV7-2 | many | TRBJ1-2
ASSLALAAGSNEQF | TRBV5-1 | . | TRBJ2-1
ACSARLQETQY | TRBV9 | . | TRBJ2-5
ASSYSIDTQY | TRBV6-6 | . | TRBJ2-3
AISESTGKPYEQY | TRBV10-3 | . | TRBJ2-7
ASSLGLRGSPLH | TRBV7-2 | . | TRBJ1-6
ASSLTSGRAGDTQY | TRBV7-2 | few | TRBJ2-3
AILGASRNTGELF | TRBV7-2 | . | TRBJ2-2
ASSVELGTSGQYEQF | TRBV9 | few | TRBJ2-1
AVRQGGVTFYEQY | TRBV10-3 | once | TRBJ2-7
ASSLGWGTGPGANVLT | TRBV5-1 | . | TRBJ2-6
ASSAAGGIRGEQF | TRBV2 | few | TRBJ2-1
ASSQGRGRRVQVNTEAF | TRBV12-3/TRBV12-4 | few | TRBJ1-1
ASSPTRRELF | TRBV12-3/TRBV12-4 | few | TRBJ2-2
ATLDTNTQY | TRBV2 | . | TRBJ2-3
ASSYTDPFYNEQF | TRBV6-2/TRBV6-3 | . | TRBJ2-1
SAPEGSLNTEAF | TRBV20-1 | . | TRBJ1-1